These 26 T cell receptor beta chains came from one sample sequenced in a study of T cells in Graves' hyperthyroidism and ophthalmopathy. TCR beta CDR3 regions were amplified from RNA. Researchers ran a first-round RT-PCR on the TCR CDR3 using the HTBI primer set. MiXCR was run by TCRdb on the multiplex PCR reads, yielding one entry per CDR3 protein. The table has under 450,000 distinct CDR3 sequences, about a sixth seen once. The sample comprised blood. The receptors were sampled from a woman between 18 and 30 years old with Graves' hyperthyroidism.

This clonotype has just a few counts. CDR3 nucleotides: TGTGCCAGCAGCGAGACAGGGGACCGCAGCAAGACCCAGTACTTC. Amino acids: CASSETGDRSKTQYF. This chain joins TRBV9 and TRBJ2-5; 8 nucleotides align to TRBD1. The CDR3 spans 15 residues. Per the germline V gene, CDR1 is SGDLS and CDR2 is YYNGEE. After removal of 3 bases from V and 6 bases from J, the junction contained 10 bases not matched to a gene.

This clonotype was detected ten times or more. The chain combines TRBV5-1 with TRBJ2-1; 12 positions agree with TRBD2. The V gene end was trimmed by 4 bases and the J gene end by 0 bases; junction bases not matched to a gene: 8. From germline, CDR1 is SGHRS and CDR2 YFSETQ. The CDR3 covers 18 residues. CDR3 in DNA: TGCGCCAGCAGCCGTACTAGCGGGGGGCCCAGCTCCTACAATGAGCAGTTCTTC. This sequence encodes CASSRTSGGPSSYNEQFF. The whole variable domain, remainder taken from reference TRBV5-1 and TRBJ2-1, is KAGVTQTPRYLIKTRGQQVTLSCSPISGHRSVSWYQQTPGQGLQFLFEYFSETQRNKGNFPGRFSGRQFSNSRSEMNVSTLELGDSALYLCASSRTSGGPSSYNEQFFGPGTRLTVL.

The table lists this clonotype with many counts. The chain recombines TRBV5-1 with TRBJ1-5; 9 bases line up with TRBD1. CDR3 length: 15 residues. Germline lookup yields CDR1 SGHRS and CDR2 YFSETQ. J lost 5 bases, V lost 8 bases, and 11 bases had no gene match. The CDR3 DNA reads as TGCGCCAGTAAACAGGGGGCGGAGGGCCATCAGCCCCAGCATTTT. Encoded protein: CASKQGAEGHQPQHF.

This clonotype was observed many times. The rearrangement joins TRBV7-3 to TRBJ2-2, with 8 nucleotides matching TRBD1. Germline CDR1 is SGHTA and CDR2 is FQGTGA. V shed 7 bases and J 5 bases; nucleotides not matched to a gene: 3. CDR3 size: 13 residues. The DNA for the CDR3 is TGTGCCAGCACTACAGGGGGGACCGGGGAGCTGTTTTTT. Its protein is CASTTGGTGELFF.

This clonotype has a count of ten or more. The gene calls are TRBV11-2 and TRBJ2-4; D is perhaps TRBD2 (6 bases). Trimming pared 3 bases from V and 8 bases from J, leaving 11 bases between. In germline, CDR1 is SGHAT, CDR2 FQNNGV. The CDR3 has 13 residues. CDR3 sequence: CASSLRGGDIQYF. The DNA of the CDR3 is TGTGCCAGCAGCTTGAGGGGCGGGGACATTCAGTACTTC.

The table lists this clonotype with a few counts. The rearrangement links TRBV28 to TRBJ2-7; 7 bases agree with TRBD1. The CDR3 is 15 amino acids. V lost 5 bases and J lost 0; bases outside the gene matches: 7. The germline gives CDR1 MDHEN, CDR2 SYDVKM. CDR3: CASSAPDRASYEQYF. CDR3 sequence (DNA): TGTGCCAGCAGTGCGCCCGACAGGGCCTCCTACGAGCAGTACTTC.

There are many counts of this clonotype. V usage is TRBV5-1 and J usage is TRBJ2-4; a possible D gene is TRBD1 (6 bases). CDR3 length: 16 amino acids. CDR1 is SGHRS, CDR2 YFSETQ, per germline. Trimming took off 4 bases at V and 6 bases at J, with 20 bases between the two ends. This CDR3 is CASSDRPGQALNIQYF. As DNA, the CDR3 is TGCGCCAGCAGCGACAGGCCCGGACAAGCATTAAACATTCAGTACTTC.

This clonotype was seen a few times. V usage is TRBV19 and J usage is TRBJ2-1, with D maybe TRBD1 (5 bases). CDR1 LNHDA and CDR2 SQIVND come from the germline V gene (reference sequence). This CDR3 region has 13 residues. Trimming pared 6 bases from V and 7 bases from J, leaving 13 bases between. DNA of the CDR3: TGTGCCAGTAGCGGGTTTCAGGGTAATGAGCAGTTCTTC. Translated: CASSGFQGNEQFF.

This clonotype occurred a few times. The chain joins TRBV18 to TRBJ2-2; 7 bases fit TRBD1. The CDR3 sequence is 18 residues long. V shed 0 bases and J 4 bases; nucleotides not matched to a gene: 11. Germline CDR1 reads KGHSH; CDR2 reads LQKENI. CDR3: CASSPPWAGQESTGELFF. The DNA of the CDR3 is TGTGCCAGCTCACCACCGTGGGCAGGACAGGAATCCACCGGGGAGCTGTTTTTT.

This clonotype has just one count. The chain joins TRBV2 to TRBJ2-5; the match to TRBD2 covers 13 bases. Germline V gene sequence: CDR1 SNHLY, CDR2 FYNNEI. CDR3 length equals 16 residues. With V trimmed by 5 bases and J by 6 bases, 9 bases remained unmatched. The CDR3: CASSQTSGGAGKTQYF. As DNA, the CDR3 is TGTGCCAGCAGTCAAACTAGCGGGGGGGCCGGGAAGACCCAGTACTTC.

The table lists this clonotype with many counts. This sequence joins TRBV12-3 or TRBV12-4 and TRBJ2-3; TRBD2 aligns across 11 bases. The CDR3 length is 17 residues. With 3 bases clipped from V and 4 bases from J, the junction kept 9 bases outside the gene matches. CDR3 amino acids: CASSFLAGGPRSDTQYF. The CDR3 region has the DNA TGTGCCAGCAGTTTTTTAGCGGGGGGGCCCAGGTCAGATACGCAGTATTTT.

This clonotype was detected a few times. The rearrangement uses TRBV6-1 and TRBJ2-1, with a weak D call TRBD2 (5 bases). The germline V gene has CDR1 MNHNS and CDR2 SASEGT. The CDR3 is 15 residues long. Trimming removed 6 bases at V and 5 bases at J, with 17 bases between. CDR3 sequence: CASRRGLGGNNEQFF. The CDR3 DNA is TGTGCCAGCAGGAGAGGGTTGGGCGGAAACAATGAGCAGTTCTTC.

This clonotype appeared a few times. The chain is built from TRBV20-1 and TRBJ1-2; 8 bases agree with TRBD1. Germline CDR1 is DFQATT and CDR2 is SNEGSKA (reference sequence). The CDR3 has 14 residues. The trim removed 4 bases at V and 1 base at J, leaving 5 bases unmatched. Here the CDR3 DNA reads TGCAGTGCTACCCAGGGGGCTAGTAACTATGGCTACACCTTC. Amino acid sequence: CSATQGASNYGYTF.

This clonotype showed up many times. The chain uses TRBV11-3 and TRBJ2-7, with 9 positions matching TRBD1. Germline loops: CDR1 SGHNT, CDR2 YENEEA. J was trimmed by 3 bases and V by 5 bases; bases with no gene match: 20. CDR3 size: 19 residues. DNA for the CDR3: TGTGCCAGCAGCGAAGGGGCGCGGACAGGGGCACTCTTGGTCTACGAGCAGTACTTC. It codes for CASSEGARTGALLVYEQYF.

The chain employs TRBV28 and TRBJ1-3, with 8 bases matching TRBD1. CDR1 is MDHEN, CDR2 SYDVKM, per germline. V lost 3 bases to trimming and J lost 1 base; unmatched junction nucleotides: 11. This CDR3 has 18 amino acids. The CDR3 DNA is TGTGCCAGCAGTTTCCTATTGGGGCAGGGGGCATCTGGAAACACCATATATTTT. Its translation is CASSFLLGQGASGNTIYF. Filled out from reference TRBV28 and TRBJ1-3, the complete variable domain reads DVKVTQSSRYLVKRTGEKVFLECVQDMDHENMFWYRQDPGLGLRLIYFSYDVKMKEKGDIPEGYSVSREKKERFSLILESASTNQTSMYLCASSFLLGQGASGNTIYFGEGSWLTVV.

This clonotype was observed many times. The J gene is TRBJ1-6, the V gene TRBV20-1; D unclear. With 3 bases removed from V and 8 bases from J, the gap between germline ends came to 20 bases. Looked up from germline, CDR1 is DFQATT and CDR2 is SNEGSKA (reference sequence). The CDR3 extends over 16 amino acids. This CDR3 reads CSASTSAPAVDSPLHF. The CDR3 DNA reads TGCAGTGCTAGTACCTCGGCCCCGGCGGTGGATTCACCCCTCCACTTT.

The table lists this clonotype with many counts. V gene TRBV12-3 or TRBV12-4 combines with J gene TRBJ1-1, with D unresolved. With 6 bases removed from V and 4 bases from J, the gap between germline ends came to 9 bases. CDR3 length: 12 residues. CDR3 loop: CASRRPSTEAFF. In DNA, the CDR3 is TGTGCCAGCAGGCGGCCGAGCACTGAAGCTTTCTTT.

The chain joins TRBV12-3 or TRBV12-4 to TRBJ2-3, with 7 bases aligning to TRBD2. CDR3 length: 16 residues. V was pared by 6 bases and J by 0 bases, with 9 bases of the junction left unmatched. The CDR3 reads CASRPVLSGSTDTQYF. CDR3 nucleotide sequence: TGTGCCAGCAGACCCGTACTTAGCGGGAGCACAGATACGCAGTATTTT.

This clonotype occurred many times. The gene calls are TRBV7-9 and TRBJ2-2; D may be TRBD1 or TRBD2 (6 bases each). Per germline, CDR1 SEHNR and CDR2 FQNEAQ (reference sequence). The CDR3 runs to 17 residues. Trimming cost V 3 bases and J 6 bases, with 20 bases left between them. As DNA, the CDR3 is TGTGCCAGCAGCTTTTGGTACCGCCGGGGGCTATCCGGGGAGCTGTTTTTT. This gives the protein CASSFWYRRGLSGELFF.

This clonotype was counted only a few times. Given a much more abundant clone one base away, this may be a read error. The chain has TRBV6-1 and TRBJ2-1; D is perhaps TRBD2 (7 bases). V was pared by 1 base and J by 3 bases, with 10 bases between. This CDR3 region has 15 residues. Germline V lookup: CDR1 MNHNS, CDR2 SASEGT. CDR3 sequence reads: CASSEGGGLYNEQFF. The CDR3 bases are TGTGCCAGCAGTGAAGGGGGGGGCCTCTACAATGAGCAGTTCTTC.

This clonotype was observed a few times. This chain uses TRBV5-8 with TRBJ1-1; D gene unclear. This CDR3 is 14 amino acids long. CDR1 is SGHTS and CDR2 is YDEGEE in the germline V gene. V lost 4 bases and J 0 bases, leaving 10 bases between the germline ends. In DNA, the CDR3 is TGTGCCAGCAGCACTCCCCCCATGAACACTGAAGCTTTCTTT. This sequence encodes CASSTPPMNTEAFF. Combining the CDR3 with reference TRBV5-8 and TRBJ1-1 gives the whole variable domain EAGVTQSPTHLIKTRGQQATLRCSPISGHTSVYWYQQALGLGLQFLLWYDEGEERNRGNFPPRFSGRQFPNYSSELNVNALELEDSALYLCASSTPPMNTEAFFGQGTRLTVV.

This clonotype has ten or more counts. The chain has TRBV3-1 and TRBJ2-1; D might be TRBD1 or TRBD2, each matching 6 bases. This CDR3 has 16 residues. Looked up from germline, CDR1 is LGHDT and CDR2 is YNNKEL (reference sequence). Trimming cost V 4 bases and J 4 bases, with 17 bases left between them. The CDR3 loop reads CASSLGGRATYNEQFF. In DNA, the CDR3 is TGTGCCAGCAGCCTTGGGGGGCGCGCAACTTACAATGAGCAGTTCTTC.

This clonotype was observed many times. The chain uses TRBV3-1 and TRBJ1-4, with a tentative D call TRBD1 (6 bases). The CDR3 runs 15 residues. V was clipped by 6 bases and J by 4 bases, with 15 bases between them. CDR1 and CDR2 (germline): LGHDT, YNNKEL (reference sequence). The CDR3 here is CASRPGTHLNEKLFF. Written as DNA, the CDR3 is TGTGCCAGCAGGCCCGGGACACACCTTAATGAAAAACTGTTTTTT.

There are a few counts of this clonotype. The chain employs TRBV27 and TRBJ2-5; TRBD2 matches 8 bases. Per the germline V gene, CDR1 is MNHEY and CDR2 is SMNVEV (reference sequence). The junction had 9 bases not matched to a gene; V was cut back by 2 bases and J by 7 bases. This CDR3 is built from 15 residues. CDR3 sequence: CASSLRAGAGGTQYF. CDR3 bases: TGTGCCAGCAGTTTAAGAGCGGGGGCGGGGGGGACCCAGTACTTC.

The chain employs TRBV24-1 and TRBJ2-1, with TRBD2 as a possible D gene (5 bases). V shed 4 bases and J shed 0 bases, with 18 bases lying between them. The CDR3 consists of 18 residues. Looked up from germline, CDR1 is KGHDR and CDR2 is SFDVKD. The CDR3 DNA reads TGTGCCACCAGTGACCCCGGGATGGCGGCCAGCTCCTACAATGAGCAGTTCTTC. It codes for CATSDPGMAASSYNEQFF.

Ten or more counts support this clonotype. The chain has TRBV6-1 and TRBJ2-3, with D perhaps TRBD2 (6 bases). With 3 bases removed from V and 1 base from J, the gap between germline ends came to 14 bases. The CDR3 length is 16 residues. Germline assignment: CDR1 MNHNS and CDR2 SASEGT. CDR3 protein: CASSDSGVGGTDTQYF. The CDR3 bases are TGTGCCAGCAGTGATTCGGGGGTCGGGGGCACAGATACGCAGTATTTT.